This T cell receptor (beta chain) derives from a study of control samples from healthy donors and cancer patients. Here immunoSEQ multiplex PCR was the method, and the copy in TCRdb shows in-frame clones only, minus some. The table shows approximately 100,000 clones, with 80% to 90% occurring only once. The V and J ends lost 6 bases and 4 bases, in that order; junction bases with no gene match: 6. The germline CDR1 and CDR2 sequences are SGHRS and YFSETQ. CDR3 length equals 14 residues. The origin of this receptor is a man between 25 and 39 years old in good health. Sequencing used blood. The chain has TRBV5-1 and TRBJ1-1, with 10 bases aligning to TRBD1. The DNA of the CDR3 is TGCGCCAGCACTGTTCGGACAGGGGGCACTGAAGCTTTCTTT. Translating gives CASTVRTGGTEAFF.